Presented here are 24 T cell receptor beta chains from one specimen sequenced in a study of Ad26.COV2.S vaccination and SARS-CoV-2 variants. Treatment specified: 15 to 20 received Ad26.COV2.S at low or high dose, single or two shots; 5 received placebo; per-sample allocation not given. Repertoires come from day 63 after the first vaccine or placebo injection. The data were produced by immunoSEQ multiplex PCR, yet TCRdb's version contains in-frame clones alone and is incomplete. The profile covers 350,000 to 450,000 clones, with roughly 90% appearing a single time and 1.5% to 2% taken by the ten largest. The sequencing used peripheral blood, collected in a trial of Ad26.COV2.S vaccine versus placebo. The receptors come from a person aged 18-60 years who received the Ad26.COV2.S COVID-19 vaccine or a placebo.

The rearrangement uses TRBV19 and TRBJ1-5; D is perhaps TRBD1 (5 bases). Trimming shortened V by 3 bases and J by 7 bases, and 10 bases separated the two germline ends. In germline, CDR1 is LNHDA, CDR2 SQIVND (reference sequence). This CDR3 is 13 amino acids long. This CDR3 is CASSIRVGQPQHF. The CDR3 nucleotides are TGTGCCAGTAGTATCAGGGTTGGACAGCCCCAGCATTTT.

This chain uses TRBV7-8 with TRBJ2-2; D gene ambiguous. The V and J ends lost 5 bases and 1 base respectively, with 8 bases between them. The CDR3 extends over 14 amino acids. Germline V gene lookup returns CDR1 SGHVS and CDR2 FQNEAQ. The CDR3, as DNA: TGTGCCAGCAGCCAAGAAATGAACACCGGGGAGCTGTTTTTT. It yields the protein CASSQEMNTGELFF. Full variable domain (rest looked up from reference TRBV7-8 and TRBJ2-2): GAGVSQSPRYKVAKRGQDVALRCDPISGHVSLFWYQQALGQGPEFLTYFQNEAQLDKSGLPSDRFFAERPEGSVSTLKIQRTQQEDSAVYLCASSQEMNTGELFFGEGSRLTVL.

V gene TRBV4-3 combines with J gene TRBJ2-3, with D uncertain. This CDR3 is built from 16 residues. Germline V gives CDR1 LGHNA, CDR2 YSLEER. V lost 0 bases, J lost 1 base, and 11 bases lay in between. CDR3 region: CASSQDFDGGTDTQYF. The CDR3 DNA is TGCGCCAGCAGCCAAGATTTTGATGGCGGCACAGATACGCAGTATTTT.

The CDR3 DNA sequence: TGTGCCAGCAGCTTCATTCTCCGGGGATCGGGCGAGCAGTACTTC. Its translation is CASSFILRGSGEQYF. The J gene is TRBJ2-7, the V gene TRBV5-6, with D perhaps TRBD2 (5 bases). The CDR3 has 15 amino acids. Between the trimmed V and J ends, which lost 2 bases and 6 bases, there was a span of 18 bases. Germline CDR1 is SGHDT and CDR2 is YYEEEE.

This clone was seen a single time. Other DNA sequences of this sample code for an identical CDR3. The J gene is TRBJ2-3, the V gene TRBV6-2 or TRBV6-3; D not certain. The CDR3 has 14 amino acids. V dropped 2 bases and J dropped 0 bases, with 6 bases sitting between them. Germline CDR1 and CDR2: MNHEY and SVGEGT. CDR3 sequence (DNA): TGTGCCAGCAGTTACGTCCAAAGCACAGATACGCAGTATTTT. Its translation: CASSYVQSTDTQYF.

The V call is TRBV12-3 or TRBV12-4, the J call TRBJ2-7; D remains unclear. The CDR3 spans 12 residues. V was trimmed by 6 bases and J by 4 bases, leaving 10 bases between them. The CDR3 loop reads CASSPVPYEQYF. DNA of the CDR3: TGTGCCAGCAGCCCCGTCCCTTACGAGCAGTACTTC.

The J gene is TRBJ2-1, the V gene TRBV5-6; the match to TRBD1 covers 7 bases. The CDR3 sequence is 13 residues long. Germline loops: CDR1 SGHDT, CDR2 YYEEEE. With V trimmed by 5 bases and J by 9 bases, 8 bases remained unmatched. The CDR3: CASSAGTEPEQFF. The CDR3 nucleotides are TGTGCCAGCAGTGCCGGGACAGAGCCTGAGCAGTTCTTC. Combining the CDR3 with reference TRBV5-6 and TRBJ2-1 gives the whole variable domain DAGVTQSPTHLIKTRGQQVTLRCSPKSGHDTVSWYQQALGQGPQFIFQYYEEEERQRGNFPDRFSGHQFPNYSSELNVNALLLGDSALYLCASSAGTEPEQFFGPGTRLTVL.

The rearrangement joins TRBV6-2 or TRBV6-3 to TRBJ1-1; D ambiguous. The CDR3 totals 15 residues. The germline CDR1 and CDR2 sequences are MNHEY and SVGEGT. V lost 5 bases and J 1 base, leaving 14 bases between the germline ends. Here the CDR3 DNA reads TGTGCCAGCAGTCCAAATACACAGTGGAACACTGAAGCTTTCTTT. It encodes CASSPNTQWNTEAFF.

The rearrangement links TRBV6-5 to TRBJ1-5, with D possibly being TRBD1 (6 bases). Trimming removed 4 bases at V and 6 bases at J, with 10 bases between. The length of the CDR3 is 13 residues. Germline V gives CDR1 MNHEY, CDR2 SVGAGI. CDR3 nucleotide sequence: TGTGCCAGCAGTTGGGGGGGCACTCAGCCCCAGCATTTT. It is translated as CASSWGGTQPQHF.

This rearrangement joins TRBV6-6 to TRBJ2-7; TRBD1 aligns across 11 bases. Trimming cost V 6 bases and J 7 bases; bases outside gene matches: 8. The CDR3 totals 14 residues. Germline CDR1 is MNHNY and CDR2 is SVGAGI (reference sequence). The CDR3 reads CASSLGQGAREQYF. In DNA form, the CDR3 reads TGTGCCAGCAGCTTAGGACAGGGGGCGAGGGAGCAGTACTTC.

This chain joins TRBV19 and TRBJ1-1, with 8 bases identical to TRBD1. The CDR3 extends over 12 amino acids. Looked up from germline, CDR1 is LNHDA and CDR2 is SQIVND (reference sequence). Trimming cost V 3 bases and J 11 bases; bases outside gene matches: 5. The CDR3 DNA follows: TGTGCCAGTAGTATGACAGGGGTTATGGCTTTCTTT. Translated, it gives CASSMTGVMAFF.

The genes are TRBV6-5 and TRBJ1-5; 8 nucleotides line up with TRBD1. J gave up 1 base and V 6 bases, and 5 bases lay outside the gene matches. This CDR3 spans 15 amino acids. Germline CDR1 reads MNHEY; CDR2 reads SVGAGI. The CDR3 DNA is TGTGCCAGCAGGACAGGGGCGTCCAGCAATCAGCCCCAGCATTTT. Protein sequence: CASRTGASSNQPQHF.

In its sample, this clone was seen a few times. The chain combines TRBV4-1 with TRBJ2-2, with 11 bases lining up with TRBD1. Losses at the gene ends were 1 base for V and 5 bases for J; bases not matched to a gene: 6. The CDR3 contains 17 residues. Germline V lookup: CDR1 MGHRA, CDR2 YSYEKL. CDR3 amino acids: CASSQGTGGGRTGELFF. The CDR3 nucleotides are TGCGCCAGCAGCCAAGGGACAGGGGGCGGCCGGACCGGGGAGCTGTTTTTT.

The chain recombines TRBV3-1 (or the pseudogene TRBV3-2) with TRBJ1-3; D remains ambiguous. This CDR3 region has 14 residues. Germline V gives CDR1 LGHDT, CDR2 YNNKEL (reference sequence). V was cut by 1 base and J by 8 bases, with 12 bases left in between. The CDR3 DNA sequence: TGTGCCAGCAGCCAAGGGTCGGCGCGCGACACCATATATTTT. It is translated as CASSQGSARDTIYF.

V and J are TRBV7-2 and TRBJ2-3; D possibly corresponds to TRBD2 (6 bases). In germline, CDR1 is SGHTA, CDR2 FQGNSA. The length of the CDR3 is 17 residues. V was pared by 2 bases and J by 8 bases, with 23 bases between. This CDR3 is CASSLNPPFGSGGTQYF. Here the CDR3 DNA reads TGTGCCAGCAGCTTAAACCCCCCGTTCGGTTCCGGGGGTACGCAGTATTTT.

This chain uses TRBV5-4 with TRBJ2-7, with D perhaps TRBD1 or TRBD2 (5 bases each). Deletions cut 4 bases from V and 0 bases from J, with 11 bases between. Germline values: CDR1 SGHNT, CDR2 YYREEE (reference sequence). The CDR3 runs to 14 residues. The CDR3 loop reads CASSPGTASYEQYF. The CDR3 coding sequence is TGTGCCAGCAGCCCCGGGACGGCCTCCTACGAGCAGTACTTC.

The CDR3 region is CASRHRDRSSYEQYF. The DNA of the CDR3 is TGCGCCAGCAGACACCGGGACAGGAGCTCCTACGAGCAGTACTTC. The rearrangement links TRBV4-1 to TRBJ2-7; the match to TRBD1 covers 8 bases. The CDR3 contains 15 residues. Germline CDR1 is MGHRA and CDR2 is YSYEKL. Trimming cost V 6 bases and J 0 bases; bases outside gene matches: 7.

The genes are TRBV5-1 and TRBJ2-5; 12 bases align to TRBD1. The V gene's germline CDR1 is SGHRS and CDR2 YFSETQ. CDR3 length equals 16 residues. Trimming at V came to 0 bases and at J to 4 bases, leaving 4 bases not matched to a gene. For the CDR3, the DNA is TGCGCCAGCAGCTTGGTGGGACAGGGGGCTTCAGAGACCCAGTACTTC. This encodes CASSLVGQGASETQYF.

The V and J genes are TRBV9 and TRBJ1-3; TRBD1 matches 9 bases. The CDR3 loop spans 15 amino acids. V shed 2 bases and J 5 bases; nucleotides not matched to a gene: 5. Germline lookup yields CDR1 SGDLS and CDR2 YYNGEE. CDR3 DNA: TGTGCCAGCAGCGTGGGACAGGGCTTAAGAAACACCATATATTTT. It codes for CASSVGQGLRNTIYF.

The chain uses TRBV25-1 and TRBJ2-1; 8 bases map to TRBD2. CDR3 length: 14 amino acids. J gave up 5 bases and V 6 bases, and 6 bases lay outside the gene matches. Germline assignment: CDR1 MGHDK and CDR2 SYGVNS. The CDR3 loop is CASRTPGGNNEQFF. The CDR3 DNA is TGTGCCAGCAGGACACCGGGGGGGAACAATGAGCAGTTCTTC.

This chain links TRBV27 with TRBJ2-7, with 12 bases lining up with TRBD2. J lost 1 base, V lost 6 bases, and 4 bases had no gene match. This CDR3 has 15 amino acids. Germline lookup yields CDR1 MNHEY and CDR2 SMNVEV (reference sequence). CDR3 region: CASRSGTSGSYEQYF. CDR3 bases: TGTGCCAGCAGATCCGGGACTAGCGGGTCCTACGAGCAGTACTTC.

The chain recombines TRBV28 with TRBJ1-6; D gene unclear. V was shortened by 2 bases and J by 2 bases, with 7 bases between the two germline ends. This CDR3 contains 15 residues. The germline V gene encodes CDR1 MDHEN and CDR2 SYDVKM. The CDR3: CASSLSWAYNSPLHF. CDR3 nucleotides: TGTGCCAGCAGTTTAAGTTGGGCCTATAATTCACCCCTCCACTTT.

The J gene is TRBJ2-7, the V gene TRBV6-2 or TRBV6-3; 7 bases map to TRBD1. This CDR3 has 14 residues. The V gene end was trimmed by 5 bases and the J gene end by 4 bases; junction bases not matched to a gene: 8. From germline, CDR1 is MNHEY and CDR2 SVGEGT. CDR3 sequence reads: CASSPGQQGYEQYF. Written as DNA, the CDR3 is TGTGCCAGCAGTCCCGGGCAACAGGGGTACGAGCAGTACTTC.

This rearrangement joins TRBV2 to TRBJ2-1; the D gene is possibly TRBD1 (6 bases). The CDR3 consists of 13 residues. CDR1 is SNHLY, CDR2 FYNNEI, per germline. V lost 4 bases and J lost 6, with 10 bases in between. The CDR3 sequence: CASSGGRGNEQFF. CDR3 nucleotides: TGTGCCAGCAGTGGGGGCAGGGGCAATGAGCAGTTCTTC.